Each of the 24 T cell receptor beta chains below was sequenced from the same sample in a study of blood T cell repertoires in COVID-19. Libraries were prepared by immunoSEQ multiplex PCR; TCRdb keeps only in-frame clonotypes and omits some of them. The table shows about half a million clones, with 80% to 90% occurring only once. Sequencing used peripheral blood. The receptors originated from a human donor in a cohort sampled during active COVID-19.

The chain uses TRBV5-4 and TRBJ2-2; weak D call: TRBD2 (5 bases). This CDR3 contains 15 residues. Germline V lookup: CDR1 SGHNT, CDR2 YYREEE (reference sequence). Trimming removed 4 bases at V and 8 bases at J, with 18 bases between. The CDR3 bases are TGTGCCAGCAGCCGGGGTAATGCGATACTAGGGGAGCTGTTTTTT. Amino acids: CASSRGNAILGELFF.

The genes are TRBV19 and TRBJ1-1, with 8 positions matching TRBD1. Germline assignment: CDR1 LNHDA and CDR2 SQIVND (reference sequence). V gave up 3 bases and J gave up 11 bases; unmatched junction bases: 20. The CDR3 length is 17 residues. The CDR3: CASSILSVRTGTSWAFF. The CDR3 DNA sequence: TGTGCCAGTAGTATTCTGAGCGTTAGGACAGGGACTTCGTGGGCTTTCTTT.

The chain recombines TRBV28 with TRBJ1-2; D perhaps matches TRBD1 (5 bases). The CDR3 has 12 residues. Per the germline V gene, CDR1 is MDHEN and CDR2 is SYDVKM. The V and J ends lost 5 bases and 7 bases respectively, with 11 bases between them. The CDR3 DNA reads as TGTGCCAGCAGTGGGGACTCACTTGGCTACACCTTC. Translation: CASSGDSLGYTF.

The V and J genes are TRBV19 and TRBJ2-5; TRBD2 matches at 9 bases. The CDR3 length is 14 residues. V was clipped by 4 bases and J by 5 bases; unmatched bases: 5. CDR1 and CDR2 (germline): LNHDA, SQIVND (reference sequence). Here the CDR3 reads CASSRIAGVETQYF. In DNA form, the CDR3 reads TGTGCCAGTAGTAGAATAGCGGGAGTTGAGACCCAGTACTTC.

Here the CDR3 DNA reads TGTGCCAGCAGCCAGGACAGTCTGAATTCACCCCTCCACTTT. Amino acid sequence: CASSQDSLNSPLHF. The V call is TRBV6-5, the J call TRBJ1-6; tentative D call: TRBD1 (6 bases). CDR1 and CDR2 (germline): MNHEY, SVGAGI. V lost 6 bases, J lost 7 bases, and 13 bases lay in between. The CDR3 sequence is 14 residues long.

This chain connects TRBV7-6 to TRBJ1-6; 7 bases align to TRBD1. The CDR3 length is 13 residues. CDR1 is SGHVS, CDR2 FNYEAQ, per germline. V shed 5 bases, J shed 10 bases, and the junction held 5 bases outside the gene matches. The CDR3 nucleotides are TGTGCCAGCAGCATAACAGGGGACTCACCCCTCCACTTT. Its protein is CASSITGDSPLHF.

The V and J genes are TRBV2 and TRBJ2-7; 15 bases fit TRBD2. CDR1 SNHLY and CDR2 FYNNEI come from the germline V gene. V lost 4 bases to trimming and J lost 9 bases; unmatched junction nucleotides: 13. The CDR3 has 17 residues. The CDR3 here is CASSGTSGRAGQRRQYF. The CDR3 region has the DNA TGTGCCAGCAGTGGGACTAGCGGGAGGGCCGGGCAACGTCGGCAGTACTTC.

V usage is TRBV7-9 and J usage is TRBJ2-3, with D maybe TRBD1 (5 bases). Germline V CDR1 and CDR2: SEHNR, FQNEAQ (reference sequence). The length of the CDR3 is 11 residues. V was shortened by 6 bases and J by 14 bases, with 15 bases between the two germline ends. The CDR3 loop is CASRLDGDRYF. The CDR3, as DNA: TGTGCCAGCAGGCTGGACGGAGACAGGTATTTT.

This chain joins TRBV10-1 and TRBJ2-7; 13 nucleotides align to TRBD2. Germline CDR1 reads WNHNN; CDR2 reads SYGVQD (reference sequence). V lost 5 bases, J lost 6 bases, and 7 bases stayed unmatched. This CDR3 has 15 amino acids. This chain's CDR3 is CASSPGLAGAGEQYF. The CDR3 DNA is TGCGCCAGCAGTCCCGGACTAGCGGGAGCCGGCGAGCAGTACTTC.

This rearrangement joins TRBV7-8 to TRBJ2-7; TRBD1 agrees at 8 bases. J gave up 3 bases and V 5 bases, and 9 bases lay outside the gene matches. Germline CDR1 and CDR2: SGHVS and FQNEAQ. This CDR3 has 15 residues. CDR3 DNA sequence: TGTGCCAGCAGCCCCGGGACAGGTGGTGGCTACGAGCAGTACTTC. This codes for CASSPGTGGGYEQYF. The whole variable domain, remainder taken from reference TRBV7-8 and TRBJ2-7, is GAGVSQSPRYKVAKRGQDVALRCDPISGHVSLFWYQQALGQGPEFLTYFQNEAQLDKSGLPSDRFFAERPEGSVSTLKIQRTQQEDSAVYLCASSPGTGGGYEQYFGPGTRLTVT.

This rearrangement joins TRBV19 to TRBJ2-1, with 8 bases that match TRBD1. Germline V lookup: CDR1 LNHDA, CDR2 SQIVND (reference sequence). Germline trimming cut 6 bases from V and 5 bases from J; bases unmatched to any gene: 9. This CDR3 region has 15 residues. The CDR3 sequence: CASRLRGLLNNEQFF. In nucleotides, the CDR3 is TGTGCCAGTAGACTCAGGGGGCTATTAAACAATGAGCAGTTCTTC.

The chain links TRBV24-1 to TRBJ2-5; 7 bases are shared with TRBD2. V trimming: 7 bases; J trimming: 5 bases; junction bases outside the gene matches: 6. Germline-derived CDR1 and CDR2 are KGHDR and SFDVKD. The CDR3 is 13 residues long. DNA of the CDR3: TGTGCCACCAGCGAGACTAGCAGGGAGACCCAGTACTTC. Translation gives CATSETSRETQYF.

The chain links TRBV9 to TRBJ2-1; TRBD2 is a possible D gene (6 bases). CDR3 size: 16 residues. Trimming took 4 bases from V and 4 from J, leaving 18 bases between them. CDR1 and CDR2 from the germline V gene are SGDLS and YYNGEE. CDR3 coding DNA: TGTGCCAGCAGCCCACACCGGGAAGGGAGGTACAATGAGCAGTTCTTC. Protein sequence: CASSPHREGRYNEQFF.

As concerns this clone: The sample carries other DNA sequences with the same CDR3. V is TRBV4-1 and J is TRBJ1-1; D is possibly TRBD1 (6 bases). This CDR3 contains 14 residues. V lost 1 base to trimming and J lost 1 base, with 7 bases between them. CDR1 and CDR2 from the germline V gene are MGHRA and YSYEKL. This CDR3 reads CASSQGGGNTEAFF. The CDR3 nucleotides are TGCGCCAGCAGCCAAGGAGGGGGGAACACTGAAGCTTTCTTT.

The chain carries TRBV3-1 (or the pseudogene TRBV3-2) and TRBJ2-3; 10 nucleotides match TRBD2. V lost 1 base, J lost 5 bases, and 6 bases stayed unmatched. The CDR3 contains 16 residues. Germline-derived CDR1 and CDR2 are LGHDT and YNNKEL (reference sequence). CDR3 nucleotides: TGTGCCAGCAGCCAAGTAGCCCCTAGCGGGGGAGATACGCAGTATTTT. Translating it yields CASSQVAPSGGDTQYF.

This clone was detected only once. This chain joins TRBV5-6 and TRBJ2-1; 7 positions match TRBD1. Germline CDR1 SGHDT, CDR2 YYEEEE. The CDR3 contains 17 residues. J was trimmed by 1 base and V by 4 bases; bases with no gene match: 11. The CDR3 coding sequence is TGTGCCAGCAGCCCCCAGGGGGTGACTCCTTCCTACAATGAGCAGTTCTTC. Amino acid sequence: CASSPQGVTPSYNEQFF.

To note about this clone: Distinct nucleotide sequences in the sample also encode this CDR3. Here the CDR3 reads CASSLGLAGTYEQYF. The CDR3 DNA reads TGTGCCAGCAGCCTGGGACTAGCGGGAACCTACGAGCAGTACTTC. The rearrangement joins TRBV3-1 (or the pseudogene TRBV3-2) to TRBJ2-7; 13 positions agree with TRBD2. The CDR3 runs 15 residues. The V gene's germline CDR1 is LGHDT and CDR2 YNNKEL (reference sequence). The V and J ends lost 4 bases and 2 bases, in that order; junction bases with no gene match: 2.

This chain uses TRBV28 with TRBJ2-2; no clear D. Germline V gene sequence: CDR1 MDHEN, CDR2 SYDVKM. V lost 7 bases and J lost 4, with 10 bases in between. This CDR3 is built from 13 residues. The CDR3 region has the DNA TGTGCCAGCACTCTTCGACTCACCGGGGAGCTGTTTTTT. Amino acid sequence: CASTLRLTGELFF.

The chain is built from TRBV7-9 and TRBJ1-1; 8 bases align to TRBD1. Germline CDR1 and CDR2: SEHNR and FQNEAQ (reference sequence). V shed 3 bases and J 0 bases; nucleotides not matched to a gene: 3. The CDR3 is 15 residues long. The CDR3 protein is CASSFRDRMNTEAFF. CDR3 sequence (DNA): TGTGCCAGCAGCTTCCGGGACAGGATGAACACTGAAGCTTTCTTT.

The J gene is TRBJ2-7, the V gene TRBV29-1; a weak D match, TRBD1 (6 bases). From germline, CDR1 is SQVTM and CDR2 ANQGSEA. V lost 1 base and J lost 2, with 15 bases in between. The CDR3 loop spans 15 amino acids. The CDR3, as DNA: TGCAGCGTTGAAGGTGTACAGGGAACCCCCTACGAGCAGTACTTC. The encoded protein is CSVEGVQGTPYEQYF.

The V gene is TRBV3-1 (or the pseudogene TRBV3-2), the J gene TRBJ2-7; D is uncertain. The CDR3 runs 14 residues. Germline V gene data show CDR1 as LGHDT and CDR2 as YNNKEL (reference sequence). Trimming pared 1 base from V and 6 bases from J, leaving 13 bases between. The CDR3 reads CASSQGSPRGEQYF. The CDR3 nucleotides are TGTGCCAGCAGCCAAGGTAGCCCGAGAGGCGAGCAGTACTTC.

DNA for the CDR3: TGTGCCAGCTCACCACGATCACAGGCCTACGAGCAGTACTTC. It yields the protein CASSPRSQAYEQYF. The chain combines TRBV18 with TRBJ2-7; a weak D match, TRBD1 (5 bases). The germline V gene has CDR1 KGHSH and CDR2 LQKENI. This CDR3 is built from 14 residues. The V and J ends lost 1 base and 2 bases respectively, with 9 bases between them.

Only a few counts were recorded for this clone. The chain joins TRBV25-1 to TRBJ2-7, with D tentatively TRBD2 (5 bases). Deletions cut 2 bases from V and 7 bases from J, with 12 bases between. CDR1 and CDR2 (germline): MGHDK, SYGVNS. The CDR3 length is 13 residues. For the CDR3, the DNA is TGTGCCAGCAGTGAAAAGGCCCGCGGGGAGCAGTACTTC. Protein: CASSEKARGEQYF.

V usage is TRBV15 and J usage is TRBJ2-1; 9 bases are a match to TRBD1. This CDR3 region has 15 residues. Germline V gene lookup returns CDR1 LNHNV and CDR2 YYDKDF (reference sequence). V was pared by 1 base and J by 9 bases, with 7 bases of the junction left unmatched. This CDR3 is CATSRGGQGSPEQFF. CDR3 DNA: TGTGCCACCAGCAGAGGGGGACAGGGCTCCCCTGAGCAGTTCTTC. The full variable domain, in which reference TRBV15 and TRBJ2-1 provide the parts outside the CDR3, is DAMVIQNPRYQVTQFGKPVTLSCSQTLNHNVMYWYQQKSSQAPKLLFHYYDKDFNNEADTPDNFQSRRPNTSFCFLDIRSPGLGDTAMYLCATSRGGQGSPEQFFGPGTRLTVL.